Below are 15 T cell receptor beta chains sequenced from a single sample in a study of blood T cell repertoires in COVID-19. The method was immunoSEQ multiplex PCR; TCRdb's version includes in-frame clones alone and lacks a portion of them. Of 65,000 to 80,000 clones listed, 90% are singletons. What was sequenced was peripheral blood. Receptor source: a human donor in a cohort sampled during active COVID-19.

This clone was detected only once. The chain uses TRBV7-9 and TRBJ2-3; 9 bases match TRBD2. The germline V gene encodes CDR1 SEHNR and CDR2 FQNEAQ (reference sequence). This CDR3 spans 16 amino acids. The trim removed 5 bases at V and 0 bases at J, leaving 6 bases unmatched. CDR3 amino acids: CASSGRTSVSTDTQYF. The CDR3 DNA is TGTGCCAGCAGCGGACGGACTAGCGTTAGCACAGATACGCAGTATTTT.

The chain joins TRBV28 to TRBJ1-5; a weak D match, TRBD1 (5 bases). The CDR3 sequence is 15 residues long. The ends were cut back, 4 bases at V and 3 bases at J, with 13 bases in the middle. Per the germline V gene, CDR1 is MDHEN and CDR2 is SYDVKM. The CDR3 DNA sequence: TGTGCCAGCAGTTGGCATCAGGGTTCCAATCAGCCCCAGCATTTT. This encodes CASSWHQGSNQPQHF.

The chain has TRBV7-3 and TRBJ2-3; 9 bases agree with TRBD2. J lost 13 bases, V lost 5 bases, and 10 bases had no gene match. The CDR3 contains 13 residues. Germline V CDR1 and CDR2: SGHTA, FQGTGA. CDR3 region: CASSLQGGTSKYF. The CDR3 nucleotides are TGTGCCAGCAGCCTACAAGGGGGGACTAGCAAGTATTTT.

This rearrangement joins TRBV12-3 or TRBV12-4 to TRBJ1-1, with no clear D. This CDR3 is 12 amino acids long. The V and J ends lost 2 bases and 2 bases respectively, with 3 bases between them. DNA of the CDR3: TGTGCCAGCAGTTTACCAAACACTGAAGCTTTCTTT. Protein: CASSLPNTEAFF.

V usage is TRBV28 and J usage is TRBJ2-6; D might be TRBD1 (6 bases). CDR3 size: 15 residues. Germline CDR1 and CDR2: MDHEN and SYDVKM. Trimming removed 3 bases at V and 4 bases at J, with 10 bases between. The CDR3 region has the DNA TGTGCCAGCAGTTTTACAGGGACCGGGGCCAACGTCCTGACTTTC. It codes for CASSFTGTGANVLTF. The full variable domain, with the rest looked up from reference TRBV28 and TRBJ2-6, is DVKVTQSSRYLVKRTGEKVFLECVQDMDHENMFWYRQDPGLGLRLIYFSYDVKMKEKGDIPEGYSVSREKKERFSLILESASTNQTSMYLCASSFTGTGANVLTFGAGSRLTVL.

The rearrangement uses TRBV10-3 and TRBJ2-2, with D possibly matching TRBD2 (6 bases). The germline V and J ends were trimmed by 2 bases and 6 bases, with 7 bases remaining between them. CDR1 is ENHRY and CDR2 is SYGVKD in the germline V gene. This CDR3 is built from 13 residues. The CDR3 nucleotides are TGTGCCATCAGTGAGGGGGGGTCCGGGGAGCTGTTTTTT. It translates to CAISEGGSGELFF.

This chain links TRBV11-2 with TRBJ2-7; 12 positions match TRBD1. Germline-derived CDR1 and CDR2 are SGHAT and FQNNGV. The CDR3 totals 15 residues. V shed 6 bases, J shed 6 bases, and the junction held 9 bases outside the gene matches. In DNA, the CDR3 is TGTGCCAGCAGTCTAAAGGGACAGGGGGCCCGCGAGCAGTACTTC. This sequence encodes CASSLKGQGAREQYF.

This clone was recorded only once. The chain is built from TRBV5-4 and TRBJ2-2, with TRBD2 matching 9 bases. V lost 1 base and J lost 0; bases outside the gene matches: 7. Germline V gene lookup returns CDR1 SGHNT and CDR2 YYREEE (reference sequence). The CDR3 length is 18 residues. The CDR3 DNA follows: TGTGCCAGCAGCTTGCCGCCGGGACTAGCTCCGAACACCGGGGAGCTGTTTTTT. This gives the protein CASSLPPGLAPNTGELFF. The full variable domain, rest sourced from reference TRBV5-4 and TRBJ2-2, is ETGVTQSPTHLIKTRGQQVTLRCSSQSGHNTVSWYQQALGQGPQFIFQYYREEENGRGNFPPRFSGLQFPNYSSELNVNALELDDSALYLCASSLPPGLAPNTGELFFGEGSRLTVL.

The chain employs TRBV7-9 and TRBJ1-1; 9 bases align to TRBD1. This CDR3 is 16 amino acids long. With 4 bases clipped from V and 2 bases from J, the junction kept 8 bases outside the gene matches. The germline gives CDR1 SEHNR, CDR2 FQNEAQ (reference sequence). The CDR3 region is CASSSSGTGSNTEAFF. The CDR3 DNA reads as TGTGCCAGCAGCTCCTCCGGGACAGGGAGTAACACTGAAGCTTTCTTT.

Notes on this clone: Other DNA sequences in this sample translate to the same CDR3. The CDR3 DNA reads TGTGCCAGCAGCTTAGAACAGGGGGCCATCTATGGCTACACCTTC. It yields the protein CASSLEQGAIYGYTF. The chain carries TRBV7-2 and TRBJ1-2, with 9 bases matching TRBD1. The CDR3 is 15 residues long. Germline lookup yields CDR1 SGHTA and CDR2 FQGNSA. Trimming took 1 base from V and 4 from J; bases not matched to a gene: 4.

For the CDR3, the DNA is TGCGCCAGCAGCCAAGGGACAGGGTTTAATGAAAAACTGTTTTTT. Its translation: CASSQGTGFNEKLFF. The chain has TRBV4-3 and TRBJ1-4; 8 bases are shared with TRBD1. The V gene end was trimmed by 1 base and the J gene end by 4 bases; junction bases not matched to a gene: 2. Germline V gene sequence: CDR1 LGHNA, CDR2 YSLEER. The CDR3 contains 15 residues.

The rearrangement links TRBV19 to TRBJ2-7; a possible D gene is TRBD1 (5 bases). This CDR3 has 13 residues. In germline, CDR1 is LNHDA, CDR2 SQIVND (reference sequence). V dropped 3 bases and J dropped 2 bases, with 8 bases sitting between them. DNA of the CDR3: TGTGCCAGTAGTATCGGACACACCTACGAGCAGTACTTC. It specifies CASSIGHTYEQYF.

This chain links TRBV11-1 with TRBJ2-3, with a weak D call TRBD2 (6 bases). The V gene lost 7 bases and the J gene lost 2 bases, with 10 bases spanning the gap. The length of the CDR3 is 13 residues. Germline V lookup: CDR1 SGHAT, CDR2 FQDESV (reference sequence). CDR3: CASTGGNTDTQYF. CDR3 nucleotide sequence: TGTGCCAGCACCGGCGGGAACACAGATACGCAGTATTTT.

The chain joins TRBV6-2 or TRBV6-3 to TRBJ2-7, with D possibly TRBD2 on 6 matching bases. Trimming removed 7 bases from V and 5 bases from J, with 18 bases in between. CDR3 size: 14 residues. Germline CDR1 reads MNHEY; CDR2 reads SVGEGT. The CDR3 DNA reads TGTGCCAGCACCCCAGCGGGCCGGTGGGACGAGCAGTACTTC. It specifies CASTPAGRWDEQYF.

This clone occurred once. This chain connects TRBV29-1 to TRBJ1-2, with TRBD1 matching 7 bases. CDR3 length: 13 residues. The J segment lost 3 bases and the V segment lost 7 bases, leaving 8 bases of the junction unmatched. Germline V gene data show CDR1 as SQVTM and CDR2 as ANQGSEA. CDR3 region: CSAATGKDYGYTF. CDR3 sequence (DNA): TGCAGCGCTGCGACAGGGAAGGACTATGGCTACACCTTC.